This entry lists 9 T cell receptor beta chains sequenced from one sample in a study of T-cell reconstitution after alpha-beta-depleted transplantation in children. Unique molecular identifiers featured in how the TCRbeta library was prepared. MiXCR, run by TCRdb on the PCR reads, gives a single entry per CDR3 protein. The sample yields a few hundred thousand distinct CDR3 sequences, 43% seen once. Sequences were derived from PBMCs, sampled before TCRalphabeta/CD19-depleted stem cell transplant. These receptors came from a girl between 2 and 10 years old with aplastic anemia, due to receive a stem cell transplant.

The V call is TRBV20-1, the J call TRBJ2-5; tentatively, D is TRBD1 (5 bases). The CDR3 loop spans 16 amino acids. CDR1 is DFQATT and CDR2 is SNEGSKA in the germline V gene (reference sequence). Deletions cut 6 bases from V and 3 bases from J, with 23 bases between. For the CDR3, the DNA is TGCAGTGCCCCCTCGGAACCCGTAGGGGCTGAAGAGACCCAGTACTTC. Translated, it gives CSAPSEPVGAEETQYF.

This rearrangement joins TRBV15 to TRBJ1-2; 8 bases match TRBD1. CDR1 is LNHNV, CDR2 YYDKDF, per germline (reference sequence). The CDR3 contains 14 residues. J gave up 7 bases and V 4 bases, and 8 bases lay outside the gene matches. CDR3 sequence: CATSNLDRASGYTF. DNA of the CDR3: TGTGCCACCAGCAACCTGGACAGGGCTTCTGGCTACACCTTC.

The V gene is TRBV20-1, the J gene TRBJ2-7; D is unclear. CDR1 DFQATT and CDR2 SNEGSKA come from the germline V gene (reference sequence). V dropped 5 bases and J dropped 2 bases, with 16 bases sitting between them. The CDR3 contains 14 residues. CDR3 sequence (DNA): TGCAGTGCTCCCAGGAGTCGGAGTACCTACGAGCAGTACTTC. This translates into CSAPRSRSTYEQYF.

A word on this clonotype: Sequence at one end of the junction differs from germline and may be a read error. The chain links TRBV7-2 to TRBJ2-7; tentatively, D is TRBD1 (6 bases). In germline, CDR1 is SGHTA, CDR2 FQGNSA. The CDR3 contains 12 residues. DNA for the CDR3: TGCGCCAGCAGCTTGGCGAGGGGGGAGCAGTACTTC. This translates into CASSLARGEQYF.

The chain has TRBV6-1 and TRBJ1-2; D is unresolved. V shed 6 bases and J shed 7 bases, with 15 bases lying between them. The CDR3 covers 13 residues. Germline V CDR1 and CDR2: MNHNS, SASEGT. The CDR3 DNA is TGTGCCAGCAGAACTGAGACTGGAGGTGGCTACACCTTC. Its translation: CASRTETGGGYTF.

The table lists this clonotype with many counts. V gene TRBV30 combines with J gene TRBJ1-5, with TRBD1 identical over 7 bases. The CDR3 loop spans 16 amino acids. Germline V gene data show CDR1 as GTSNPN and CDR2 as SVGIG (reference sequence). Trimming cost V 0 bases and J 0 bases; bases outside gene matches: 5. The chain's CDR3 is CAWSVRAGGSNQPQHF. As DNA, the CDR3 is TGTGCCTGGAGTGTACGGGCAGGGGGTAGCAATCAGCCCCAGCATTTT.

The chain joins TRBV30 to TRBJ2-2, with 9 bases identical to TRBD2. Looked up from germline, CDR1 is GTSNPN and CDR2 is SVGIG (reference sequence). The ends lost 6 bases at V and 5 bases at J; junction bases unmatched: 7. The CDR3 consists of 14 residues. The CDR3: CACLVAGVTGELFF. The DNA for the CDR3 is TGTGCCTGCCTGGTAGCGGGAGTAACCGGGGAGCTGTTTTTT.

The V and J genes are TRBV3-1 and TRBJ2-3; 9 nucleotides agree with TRBD2. This CDR3 is 16 amino acids long. Per germline, CDR1 LGHDT and CDR2 YNNKEL (reference sequence). Unmatched junction bases numbered 4, after V lost 1 base and J lost 2 bases. Written as DNA, the CDR3 is TGTGCCAGCAGCCAAGGACTAGCGGTCCCCACAGATACGCAGTATTTT. It codes for CASSQGLAVPTDTQYF.

The chain is built from TRBV4-1 and TRBJ2-5; 8 nucleotides match TRBD1. Per germline, CDR1 MGHRA and CDR2 YSYEKL. The ends lost 0 bases at V and 6 bases at J; junction bases unmatched: 12. CDR3 length: 17 amino acids. CDR3 region: CASSQDPQGASRKTQYF. Here the CDR3 DNA reads TGCGCCAGCAGCCAAGATCCCCAGGGGGCGAGTAGGAAGACCCAGTACTTC.